The clone carrying this T cell receptor beta chain was recorded a few times. Its antigen is not identified. Treatment of patients with chemo-refractory metastatic non-small-cell lung cancer consisted of focal radiation plus CTLA-4 blockade with ipilimumab. Libraries were prepared by immunoSEQ multiplex PCR; TCRdb keeps only in-frame clonotypes and omits some of them. There are nearly 110,000 clones in the sample; 85% to 90% occur only once, and roughly 2.3% lies in the top ten. The entry originates in a study of radiotherapy plus CTLA-4 blockade in lung cancer. Study information: In about 20% of patients, objective responses were seen; approximately 31% had disease control. Study-wide points: Radiotherapy plus ipilimumab was followed by expansion in blood of tumor-derived TCR clones. Together with interferon-beta, which increased in serum after radiation, early dynamic changes in blood T cell clones were reportedly the best predictors of response.

Trimming left V 4 bases short and J 1 base short, with 8 bases between. Germline V CDR1 and CDR2: SGHRS, YFSETQ. The CDR3 is 13 amino acids. This material consisted of peripheral blood, taken from a patient treated with radiotherapy plus ipilimumab. The chain joins TRBV5-1 to TRBJ1-1, with D tentatively TRBD1 (6 bases). The clonotype comes from a human donor with non-small cell lung cancer that progressed on radiotherapy plus ipilimumab. Some clones in this sample may be carry-over from other donors' samples. The CDR3 DNA reads TGCGCCAGCAGCGAGGGACAGAACACTGAAGCTTTCTTT. This gives the protein CASSEGQNTEAFF.